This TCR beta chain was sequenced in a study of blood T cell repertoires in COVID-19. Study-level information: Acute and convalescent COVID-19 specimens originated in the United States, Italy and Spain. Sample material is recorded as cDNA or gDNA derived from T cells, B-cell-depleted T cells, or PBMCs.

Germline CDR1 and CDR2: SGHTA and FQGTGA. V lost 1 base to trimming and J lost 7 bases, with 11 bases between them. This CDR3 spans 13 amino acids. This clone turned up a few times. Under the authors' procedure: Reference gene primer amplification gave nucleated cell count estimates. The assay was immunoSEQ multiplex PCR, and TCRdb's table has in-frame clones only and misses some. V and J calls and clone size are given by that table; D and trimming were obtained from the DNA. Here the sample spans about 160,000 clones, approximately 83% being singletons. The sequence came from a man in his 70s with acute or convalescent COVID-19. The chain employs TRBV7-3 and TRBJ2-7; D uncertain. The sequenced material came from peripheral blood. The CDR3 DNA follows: TGTGCCAGCAGCTTAAGGGCAGGTAGGGAGCAGTACTTC. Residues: CASSLRAGREQYF.